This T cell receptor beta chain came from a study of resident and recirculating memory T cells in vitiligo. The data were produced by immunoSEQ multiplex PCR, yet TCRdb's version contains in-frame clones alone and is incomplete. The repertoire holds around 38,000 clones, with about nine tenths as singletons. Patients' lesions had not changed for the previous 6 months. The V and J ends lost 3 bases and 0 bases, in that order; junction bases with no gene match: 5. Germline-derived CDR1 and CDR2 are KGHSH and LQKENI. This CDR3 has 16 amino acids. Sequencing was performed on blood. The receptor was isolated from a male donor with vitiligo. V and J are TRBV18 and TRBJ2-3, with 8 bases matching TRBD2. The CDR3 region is CASSPVAGSSTDTQYF. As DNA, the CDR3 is TGTGCCAGCTCACCGGTAGCGGGGTCTAGCACAGATACGCAGTATTTT.